Detailed here is one TCR beta chain. Its cognate antigen is unknown. Using immunoSEQ multiplex PCR, the repertoire was profiled, and TCRdb retains in-frame clones only, with some absent. Found here are 150,000 to 250,000 clones, under 95% of them singletons; the top ten hold approximately 1%. This sample is part of a study of T cell responses to AZD1222 COVID-19 vaccine. Overall study results and limits: Reportedly, nearly half of unique spike TCRs recognized epitopes outside B.1.351/B.1.1.7 mutations.

The V end was cut by 0 bases, the J end by 3 bases, with 15 bases between. The CDR3 is 17 residues long. From germline, CDR1 is MNHEY and CDR2 SVGEGT. The sequencing used peripheral blood, collected 28 days after the second AZD1222 dose. The source of this sequence is an adult who received the AZD1222 COVID-19 vaccine. This sequence joins TRBV6-2 or TRBV6-3 and TRBJ1-5, with a possible D match to TRBD1 (5 bases). The CDR3 loop reads CASSYSRRGGINQPQHF. CDR3 DNA: TGTGCCAGCAGTTACTCTAGAAGGGGCGGGATCAATCAGCCCCAGCATTTT.